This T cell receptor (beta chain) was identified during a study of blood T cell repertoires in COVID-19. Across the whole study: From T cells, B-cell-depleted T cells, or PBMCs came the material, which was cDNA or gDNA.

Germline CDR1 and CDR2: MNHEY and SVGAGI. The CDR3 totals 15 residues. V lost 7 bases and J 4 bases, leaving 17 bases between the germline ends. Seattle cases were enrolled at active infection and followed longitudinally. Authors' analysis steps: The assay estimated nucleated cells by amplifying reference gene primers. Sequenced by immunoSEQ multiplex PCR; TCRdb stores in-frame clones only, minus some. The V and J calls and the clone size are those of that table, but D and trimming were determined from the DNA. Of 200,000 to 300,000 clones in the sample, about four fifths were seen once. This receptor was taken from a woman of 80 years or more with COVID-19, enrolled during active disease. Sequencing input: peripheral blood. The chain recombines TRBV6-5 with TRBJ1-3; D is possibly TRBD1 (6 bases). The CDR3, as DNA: TGTGCCAGCATCCCTACGTGGACAGTAGGAAACACCATATATTTT. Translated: CASIPTWTVGNTIYF.